Below are 23 T cell receptor beta chains sequenced from a single sample in a study of blood T cell repertoires in COVID-19. Sequencing was performed with immunoSEQ multiplex PCR; in TCRdb, only in-frame clones are kept and a portion is missing. The top ten hold around 9.5% of the sample, which has some 240,000 clones, more than 65% seen once. Material: peripheral blood. These receptors were obtained from a man in his forties or fifties with active or convalescent COVID-19.

The chain joins TRBV7-3 to TRBJ2-5; 14 nucleotides match TRBD2. This CDR3 is built from 16 residues. Germline values: CDR1 SGHTA, CDR2 FQGTGA. The V gene end was trimmed by 5 bases and the J gene end by 5 bases; junction bases not matched to a gene: 7. The CDR3 sequence: CASSPGLAGDGETQYF. In DNA, the CDR3 is TGTGCCAGCAGCCCGGGACTAGCGGGAGATGGGGAGACCCAGTACTTC.

V and J are TRBV5-4 and TRBJ1-6; 8 nucleotides align to TRBD1. Germline trimming cut 3 bases from V and 11 bases from J; bases unmatched to any gene: 4. Germline V gives CDR1 SGHNT, CDR2 YYREEE (reference sequence). The CDR3 is made up of 13 amino acids. The CDR3 sequence: CASSSGQEAPLHF. CDR3 nucleotides: TGTGCCAGCAGCTCGGGACAGGAGGCACCCCTCCACTTT. Variable domain in full (rest from reference TRBV5-4 and TRBJ1-6): ETGVTQSPTHLIKTRGQQVTLRCSSQSGHNTVSWYQQALGQGPQFIFQYYREEENGRGNFPPRFSGLQFPNYSSELNVNALELDDSALYLCASSSGQEAPLHFGNGTRLTVT.

This clone was detected only a few times. The CDR3 is CASSLAADSLSGANVLTF. DNA of the CDR3: TGTGCCAGCAGCTTAGCAGCGGACAGCCTATCTGGGGCCAACGTCCTGACTTTC. The V call is TRBV7-8, the J call TRBJ2-6; a possible D gene is TRBD1 (6 bases). The ends were cut back, 0 bases at V and 1 base at J, with 13 bases in the middle. CDR1 and CDR2 (germline): SGHVS, FQNEAQ. The CDR3 consists of 18 residues.

This sequence joins TRBV19 and TRBJ1-5; maybe TRBD1 (5 bases). Deletions cut 0 bases from V and 7 bases from J, with 7 bases between. CDR3 size: 13 residues. The V gene's germline CDR1 is LNHDA and CDR2 SQIVND (reference sequence). The CDR3 sequence: CASSIDREQPQHF. CDR3 DNA sequence: TGTGCCAGTAGTATAGACAGGGAACAGCCCCAGCATTTT.

The chain has TRBV7-3 and TRBJ2-3; 8 nucleotides agree with TRBD2. From germline, CDR1 is SGHTA and CDR2 FQGTGA. Unmatched junction bases numbered 4, after V lost 5 bases and J lost 0 bases. The CDR3 has 15 residues. The CDR3 nucleotides read TGTGCCAGCAGCGCCCGGGGGGGCAGCACAGATACGCAGTATTTT. Translating gives CASSARGGSTDTQYF.

This chain uses TRBV19 with TRBJ2-1; TRBD1 aligns across 7 bases. Germline CDR1 and CDR2: LNHDA and SQIVND (reference sequence). The CDR3 loop spans 12 amino acids. V dropped 8 bases and J dropped 4; count of bases not matched to a gene: 2. CDR3 in amino acids: CASSTGYNEQFF. CDR3 in DNA: TGTGCCAGTTCGACAGGGTACAATGAGCAGTTCTTC.

This sequence joins TRBV25-1 and TRBJ1-4, with D possibly matching TRBD1 (6 bases). This CDR3 is built from 14 residues. The V end lost 6 bases, the J end lost 4 bases, and 12 bases lay between the germline ends. Looked up from germline, CDR1 is MGHDK and CDR2 is SYGVNS. Here the CDR3 DNA reads TGTGCCAGCAGGATGGGGGCTGGTAATGAAAAACTGTTTTTT. It specifies CASRMGAGNEKLFF. The full variable domain, with the rest looked up from reference TRBV25-1 and TRBJ1-4, is EADIYQTPRYLVIGTGKKITLECSQTMGHDKMYWYQQDPGMELHLIHYSYGVNSTEKGDLSSESTVSRIRTEHFPLTLESARPSHTSQYLCASRMGAGNEKLFFGSGTQLSVL.

The chain employs TRBV2 and TRBJ1-4; unclear D gene. V lost 1 base and J 8 bases, leaving 8 bases between the germline ends. The CDR3 contains 13 residues. CDR1 and CDR2 (germline): SNHLY, FYNNEI. CDR3: CASSEGAGEKLFF. CDR3 sequence (DNA): TGTGCCAGCAGTGAAGGGGCGGGGGAAAAACTGTTTTTT.

This sequence joins TRBV9 and TRBJ2-7; 9 bases are a match to TRBD1. Germline V gene data show CDR1 as SGDLS and CDR2 as YYNGEE. V gave up 3 bases and J gave up 6 bases; unmatched junction bases: 10. This CDR3 has 15 residues. CDR3 DNA: TGTGCCAGCAGCGGACCACAGGGGGCTGGAAGCGAGCAGTACTTC. Protein product: CASSGPQGAGSEQYF.

The rearrangement links TRBV29-1 to TRBJ2-5; TRBD1 is a possible D gene (6 bases). This CDR3 has 11 amino acids. The germline V gene encodes CDR1 SQVTM and CDR2 ANQGSEA. V was shortened by 7 bases and J by 2 bases, with 8 bases between the two germline ends. This CDR3 is CSAGVQETQYF. CDR3 in DNA: TGCAGCGCAGGGGTACAAGAGACCCAGTACTTC.

The rearrangement joins TRBV2 to TRBJ2-5, with 10 bases matching TRBD1. The CDR3 spans 14 residues. J gave up 2 bases and V 5 bases, and 2 bases lay outside the gene matches. Germline V lookup: CDR1 SNHLY, CDR2 FYNNEI. The CDR3 sequence is CASSSDRGQETQYF. The CDR3 DNA sequence: TGTGCCAGCAGTTCGGACAGGGGGCAAGAGACCCAGTACTTC.

This chain connects TRBV7-2 to TRBJ1-5; weak D call: TRBD1 (6 bases). V shed 5 bases and J shed 2 bases, with 7 bases lying between them. The length of the CDR3 is 13 residues. Germline V gene lookup returns CDR1 SGHTA and CDR2 FQGNSA. The CDR3: CASSPGGNQPQHF. CDR3 nucleotide sequence: TGTGCCAGCAGCCCAGGGGGCAATCAGCCCCAGCATTTT. The whole variable domain, remainder taken from reference TRBV7-2 and TRBJ1-5, is GAGVSQSPSNKVTEKGKDVELRCDPISGHTALYWYRQSLGQGLEFLIYFQGNSAPDKSGLPSDRFSAERTGGSVSTLTIQRTQQEDSAVYLCASSPGGNQPQHFGDGTRLSIL.

In DNA form, the CDR3 reads TGCGCCAGCAGCCAAGATAGAGGGCAAGGTGGCTACACCTTC. Its protein product is CASSQDRGQGGYTF. J is TRBJ1-2 and V is TRBV4-3, with unresolved D. V gave up 0 bases and J gave up 7 bases, with 12 bases separating them. CDR1 LGHNA and CDR2 YSLEER come from the germline V gene. The CDR3 is 14 amino acids.

The chain links TRBV19 to TRBJ1-2; D is possibly TRBD1 (6 bases). The V end lost 5 bases, the J end lost 5 bases, and 21 bases lay between the germline ends. The CDR3 spans 16 residues. Germline V gene data show CDR1 as LNHDA and CDR2 as SQIVND (reference sequence). CDR3 residues: CASSLQGNREGYGYTF. The CDR3 nucleotides are TGTGCCAGTAGTCTCCAGGGGAACAGGGAGGGATATGGCTACACCTTC.

J is TRBJ1-2 and V is TRBV5-6; D unresolved. CDR3 size: 16 residues. Between the trimmed V and J ends, which lost 1 base and 0 bases, there was a span of 13 bases. Germline loops: CDR1 SGHDT, CDR2 YYEEEE. CDR3 region: CASSLPWPGANYGYTF. The CDR3 coding sequence is TGTGCCAGCAGCTTGCCTTGGCCTGGAGCTAACTATGGCTACACCTTC.

This clone was detected a few times. The rearrangement links TRBV4-2 to TRBJ1-2; TRBD1 is a possible D gene (5 bases). Germline V lookup: CDR1 LGHNA, CDR2 YNFKEQ. The CDR3 totals 15 residues. The V and J ends lost 1 base and 1 base respectively, with 10 bases between them. CDR3 DNA sequence: TGTGCCAGCAGCCAAGTTCAGGGCGATAACTATGGCTACACCTTC. It is translated as CASSQVQGDNYGYTF.

This chain links TRBV7-2 with TRBJ1-1; TRBD1 matches 7 bases. Germline V lookup: CDR1 SGHTA, CDR2 FQGNSA. V was clipped by 3 bases and J by 10 bases; unmatched bases: 8. The CDR3 consists of 13 residues. The CDR3 spells CASSFGQARGAFF. The CDR3 DNA reads TGTGCCAGCAGCTTCGGACAGGCCAGAGGAGCTTTCTTT.

The V call is TRBV6-5, the J call TRBJ2-1; tentative D call: TRBD2 (5 bases). V was cut by 0 bases and J by 0 bases, with 9 bases left in between. The CDR3 spans 16 residues. The germline CDR1 and CDR2 sequences are MNHEY and SVGAGI. This CDR3 reads CASSYSWESSYNEQFF. DNA of the CDR3: TGTGCCAGCAGTTACTCATGGGAGAGCTCCTACAATGAGCAGTTCTTC.

The chain is built from TRBV7-2 and TRBJ2-7; the match to TRBD1 covers 7 bases. CDR1 SGHTA and CDR2 FQGNSA come from the germline V gene. Trimming cost V 1 base and J 2 bases; bases outside gene matches: 5. This CDR3 is built from 15 residues. In DNA, the CDR3 is TGTGCCAGCAGCTTAGGGTCAGGGGGAGCCTACGAGCAGTACTTC. Encoded protein: CASSLGSGGAYEQYF.

This chain links TRBV6-5 with TRBJ1-1, with D perhaps TRBD1 (5 bases). Trimming cost V 6 bases and J 7 bases, with 15 bases left between them. The germline V gene has CDR1 MNHEY and CDR2 SVGAGI. This CDR3 region has 13 residues. The CDR3 DNA is TGTGCCAGCAGACCTACAGGTCCGGATGAAGCTTTCTTT. Amino acid sequence: CASRPTGPDEAFF.

This clone has only one observation. J is TRBJ1-5 and V is TRBV27; the match to TRBD1 covers 8 bases. Trimming at V came to 3 bases and at J to 6 bases, leaving 4 bases not matched to a gene. This CDR3 has 14 amino acids. From germline, CDR1 is MNHEY and CDR2 SMNVEV (reference sequence). The CDR3 DNA is TGTGCCAGCAGTTTCGGACAGGGAGCTCAGCCCCAGCATTTT. As protein: CASSFGQGAQPQHF.

This clone has just one count. The chain couples TRBV11-1 to TRBJ2-2; no reliable D call. Trimming removed 8 bases at V and 2 bases at J, with 12 bases between. The CDR3 totals 14 residues. CDR1 and CDR2 from the germline V gene are SGHAT and FQDESV (reference sequence). In DNA, the CDR3 is TGTGCCAGCGGCGACAATTTTAACACCGGGGAGCTGTTTTTT. The encoded protein is CASGDNFNTGELFF.

This clone was counted a single time. This same CDR3 is encoded by further DNA sequences in the sample. The genes are TRBV5-1 and TRBJ2-1; the D gene is possibly TRBD1 (6 bases). The germline V gene encodes CDR1 SGHRS and CDR2 YFSETQ. The CDR3 is made up of 15 amino acids. Between the trimmed V and J ends, which lost 0 bases and 1 base, there was a span of 8 bases. The CDR3 is CASSLGGLSYNEQFF. CDR3 nucleotides: TGCGCCAGCAGCTTGGGGGGGCTGTCCTACAATGAGCAGTTCTTC.